This T cell receptor beta chain was documented in a study of blood T cell repertoires in COVID-19. For the study at large: Spain, Italy and the United States supplied samples that represented acute and convalescent COVID-19. T cells, B-cell-depleted T cells, or PBMCs provided the cDNA or gDNA that served as material.

Seattle-derived patients entered the study during active infection and were followed longitudinally. This CDR3 is 14 amino acids long. In germline, CDR1 is KGHSH, CDR2 LQKENI. V gave up 2 bases and J gave up 8 bases, with 10 bases separating them. As processed by the authors: How many nucleated cells were present was estimated from reference gene primer amplification. The data were produced by immunoSEQ multiplex PCR, yet TCRdb's version contains in-frame clones alone and is incomplete. V, J and clone size are those of that table, while D and trimming were read from the DNA. The sample has roughly 480,000 clones; roughly nine tenths are singletons.

This TCR was sampled from a young man with COVID-19, enrolled during active disease. This chain uses TRBV18 with TRBJ1-6; no clear D gene. Sequencing input: peripheral blood. The CDR3 bases are TGTGCCAGCTCACCAGACTGGATTGATTCACCCCTCCACTTT. Translation: CASSPDWIDSPLHF.